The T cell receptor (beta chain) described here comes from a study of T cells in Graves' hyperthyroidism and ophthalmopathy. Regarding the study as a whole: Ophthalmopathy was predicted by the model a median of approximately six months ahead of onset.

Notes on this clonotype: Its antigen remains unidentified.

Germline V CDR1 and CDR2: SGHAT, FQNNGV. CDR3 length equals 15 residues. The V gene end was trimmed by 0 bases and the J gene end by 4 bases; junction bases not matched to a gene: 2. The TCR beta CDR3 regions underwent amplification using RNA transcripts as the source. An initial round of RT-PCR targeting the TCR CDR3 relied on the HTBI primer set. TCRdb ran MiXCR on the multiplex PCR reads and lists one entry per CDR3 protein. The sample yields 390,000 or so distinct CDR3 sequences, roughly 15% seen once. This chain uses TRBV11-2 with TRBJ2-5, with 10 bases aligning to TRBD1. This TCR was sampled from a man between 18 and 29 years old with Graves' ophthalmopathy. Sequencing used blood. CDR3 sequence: CASSLEWTGGETQYF. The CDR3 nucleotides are TGTGCCAGCAGCTTAGAGTGGACAGGGGGAGAGACCCAGTACTTC.